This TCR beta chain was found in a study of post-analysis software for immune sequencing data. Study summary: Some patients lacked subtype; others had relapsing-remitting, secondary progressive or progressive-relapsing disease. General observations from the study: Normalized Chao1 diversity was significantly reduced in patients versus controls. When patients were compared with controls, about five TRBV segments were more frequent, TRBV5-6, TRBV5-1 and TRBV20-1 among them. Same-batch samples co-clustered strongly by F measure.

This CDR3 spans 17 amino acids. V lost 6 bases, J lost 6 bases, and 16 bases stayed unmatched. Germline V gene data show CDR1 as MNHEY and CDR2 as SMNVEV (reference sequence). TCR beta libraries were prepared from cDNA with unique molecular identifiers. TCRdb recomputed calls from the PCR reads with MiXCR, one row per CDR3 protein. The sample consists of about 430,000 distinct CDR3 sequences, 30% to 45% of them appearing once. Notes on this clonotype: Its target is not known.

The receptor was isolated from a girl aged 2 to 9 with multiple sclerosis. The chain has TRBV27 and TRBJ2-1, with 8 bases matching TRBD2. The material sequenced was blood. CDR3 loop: CASSSRLSGGPCNEQFF. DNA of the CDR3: TGTGCCAGCAGCTCCCGGCTAAGCGGGGGACCCTGCAATGAGCAGTTCTTC.